Each of the 13 T cell receptor beta chains below was sequenced from the same sample in a study of cytomegalovirus exposure and HLA in healthy donors. The PCR was carried out with 60 Vbeta primers and 13 Jbeta primers. The protocol was immunoSEQ multiplex PCR, while the TCRdb copy is restricted to in-frame clones and leaves out a portion. The sample has some 210,000 clones, about 83% seen once. The specimen was PBMCs. The source of these receptors is a woman in her fifties or sixties in good health and CMV-seropositive.

This clone was seen a single time. The chain links TRBV19 to TRBJ1-3; 7 bases match TRBD1. The length of the CDR3 is 15 residues. Per germline, CDR1 LNHDA and CDR2 SQIVND (reference sequence). The trim removed 4 bases at V and 0 bases at J, leaving 3 bases unmatched. The CDR3 DNA sequence: TGTGCCAGTAGTACAGACAGGGCCTCTGGAAACACCATATATTTT. Its translation is CASSTDRASGNTIYF.

This rearrangement joins TRBV19 to TRBJ1-5; D is unclear. The V gene lost 4 bases and the J gene lost 0 bases, with 16 bases spanning the gap. Germline CDR1 reads LNHDA; CDR2 reads SQIVND (reference sequence). This CDR3 is 17 amino acids long. DNA of the CDR3: TGTGCCAGTAGTAAAGGAGAGCGGCGTAATAGCAATCAGCCCCAGCATTTT. Its protein is CASSKGERRNSNQPQHF.

In its sample, this clone was seen a few times. The chain couples TRBV30 to TRBJ1-1; perhaps TRBD1 as D (5 bases). The CDR3 is 13 residues long. Trimming took off 3 bases at V and 5 bases at J, with 13 bases between the two ends. CDR1 is GTSNPN, CDR2 SVGIG, per germline (reference sequence). The CDR3 nucleotides read TGTGCCTGGAGGGGCTGGGGGAGGACTGAAGCTTTCTTT. It is translated as CAWRGWGRTEAFF.

The chain uses TRBV7-9 and TRBJ1-2; D is unclear. This CDR3 is 14 amino acids long. CDR1 and CDR2 (germline): SEHNR, FQNEAQ (reference sequence). V dropped 5 bases and J dropped 1 base, with 11 bases sitting between them. CDR3 residues: CASSPPAVNYGYTF. The CDR3 bases are TGTGCCAGCAGCCCCCCGGCGGTTAACTATGGCTACACCTTC.

The gene calls are TRBV4-1 and TRBJ2-3, with 11 bases aligning to TRBD2. The V and J ends lost 0 bases and 5 bases, in that order; junction bases with no gene match: 7. This CDR3 comprises 17 residues. Germline-derived CDR1 and CDR2 are MGHRA and YSYEKL. This chain's CDR3 is CASSQDLAGGPGDTQYF. The CDR3 bases are TGCGCCAGCAGCCAAGATTTAGCGGGGGGGCCTGGAGATACGCAGTATTTT.

Only one count was recorded for this clone. The gene calls are TRBV10-3 and TRBJ2-7, with TRBD1 matching 7 bases. From germline, CDR1 is ENHRY and CDR2 SYGVKD. The J segment lost 4 bases and the V segment lost 6 bases, leaving 6 bases of the junction unmatched. This CDR3 region has 13 residues. As DNA, the CDR3 is TGTGCCATCAGGGGGACAGAGACATACGAGCAGTACTTC. It specifies CAIRGTETYEQYF.

This chain connects TRBV11-2 to TRBJ2-1; TRBD2 agrees at 12 bases. The germline V gene has CDR1 SGHAT and CDR2 FQNNGV. The CDR3 loop spans 15 amino acids. V shed 5 bases, J shed 6 bases, and the junction held 5 bases outside the gene matches. The CDR3 DNA sequence: TGTGCCAGCAGCCAGCCTAGCGGGGGGGCCAATGAGCAGTTCTTC. Amino acids: CASSQPSGGANEQFF.

This chain links TRBV29-1 with TRBJ2-1; possibly TRBD1 for D (5 bases). V was pared by 6 bases and J by 10 bases, with 19 bases between. Germline loops: CDR1 SQVTM, CDR2 ANQGSEA. The CDR3 sequence is 13 residues long. CDR3 loop: CSVGKSGKGEQFF. In DNA form, the CDR3 reads TGCAGCGTCGGAAAGTCTGGGAAGGGGGAGCAGTTCTTC.

A single count supports this clone. V gene TRBV6-6 combines with J gene TRBJ1-3; D is possibly TRBD1 (5 bases). The CDR3 spans 16 residues. The V gene lost 0 bases and the J gene lost 1 base, with 10 bases spanning the gap. Germline CDR1 is MNHNY and CDR2 is SVGAGI (reference sequence). The CDR3 coding sequence is TGTGCCAGCAGTTACTCTACAGGATCTTCTGGAAACACCATATATTTT. Amino acid sequence: CASSYSTGSSGNTIYF.

The J gene is TRBJ2-2, the V gene TRBV7-3; TRBD1 matches 11 bases. V dropped 4 bases and J dropped 7; count of bases not matched to a gene: 11. CDR3 size: 17 residues. Per germline, CDR1 SGHTA and CDR2 FQGTGA. The chain's CDR3 is CASSYHPGQGASGELFF. CDR3 in DNA: TGTGCCAGCAGCTACCACCCCGGACAGGGGGCAAGCGGGGAGCTGTTTTTT.

The chain recombines TRBV28 with TRBJ1-2, with TRBD1 matching 7 bases. The CDR3 is 13 residues long. In germline, CDR1 is MDHEN, CDR2 SYDVKM. With V trimmed by 6 bases and J by 3 bases, 4 bases remained unmatched. This chain's CDR3 is CASSPGGDYGYTF. The CDR3 DNA follows: TGTGCCAGCAGCCCAGGGGGTGACTATGGCTACACCTTC.

V and J are TRBV2 and TRBJ2-2, with D possibly being TRBD1 (6 bases). Trimming pared 10 bases from V and 4 bases from J, leaving 13 bases between. The CDR3 is 13 amino acids. From germline, CDR1 is SNHLY and CDR2 FYNNEI. The CDR3 nucleotides are TGTGCCACAGCAAGGGGGATCACCGGGGAGCTGTTTTTT. This translates into CATARGITGELFF.

The V call is TRBV5-6, the J call TRBJ2-1; D is uncertain. The CDR3 is 15 residues long. Germline V gives CDR1 SGHDT, CDR2 YYEEEE. Trimming removed 0 bases at V and 10 bases at J, with 17 bases between. The CDR3 sequence is CASSLAVPYEREQFF. The CDR3 DNA is TGTGCCAGCAGCTTGGCCGTGCCGTACGAACGGGAGCAGTTCTTC.